This entry features one T cell receptor beta chain sequence. As yet, its antigen is unknown. This record belongs to a study of blood T cells in healthy people across ages. Study context: With template switching, about one barcoded beta molecule was captured per two T cells. Study conclusions and caveats: Any conclusive comparison of naive versus antigen-experienced cells was prevented by using unsorted PBMCs. Estimates drawn from one million T cells were deemed to understate diversity.

This CDR3 comprises 15 residues. Trimming left V 5 bases short and J 0 bases short, with 11 bases between. Germline values: CDR1 SGHTA, CDR2 FQGNSA. Alongside a J-beta primer mix, a sample-barcoded 5' primer served in a second PCR lasting about 7 to 11 cycles. Researchers report that each sample yielded at least 2.5 million CDR3-containing paired-end reads. TCRdb reprocessed the 5' RACE reads via MiXCR and lists one record per CDR3 protein. The repertoire has 780,000 or so distinct CDR3 sequences, more than 50% of them found once; the top ten carry about 26%. The chain carries TRBV7-2 and TRBJ1-5; unclear D gene. Sequencing input: blood. The TCR sequence derives from a man aged 35 to 55 in good health. CDR3 amino acids: CASSEDGYSNQPQHF. The CDR3 nucleotides read TGTGCCAGCAGCGAGGACGGGTATAGCAATCAGCCCCAGCATTTT.